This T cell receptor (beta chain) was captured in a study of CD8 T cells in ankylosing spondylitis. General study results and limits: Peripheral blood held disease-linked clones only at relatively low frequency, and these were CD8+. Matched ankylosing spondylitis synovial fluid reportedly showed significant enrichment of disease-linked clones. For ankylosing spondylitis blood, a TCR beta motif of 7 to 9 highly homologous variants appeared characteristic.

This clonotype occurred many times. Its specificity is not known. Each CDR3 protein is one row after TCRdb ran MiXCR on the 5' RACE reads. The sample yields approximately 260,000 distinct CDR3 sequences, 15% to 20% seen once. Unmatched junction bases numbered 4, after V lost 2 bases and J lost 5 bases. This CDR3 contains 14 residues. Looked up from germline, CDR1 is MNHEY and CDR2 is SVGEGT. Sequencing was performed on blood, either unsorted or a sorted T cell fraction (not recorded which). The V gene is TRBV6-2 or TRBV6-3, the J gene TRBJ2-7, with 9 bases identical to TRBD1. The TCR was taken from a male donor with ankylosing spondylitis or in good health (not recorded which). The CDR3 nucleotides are TGTGCCAGCAGTTACCCAGGGACAGGGAACGAGCAGTACTTC. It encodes CASSYPGTGNEQYF.